The text below deals with one T cell receptor beta chain. CDR3 size: 14 residues. V lost 8 bases and J 7 bases, leaving 15 bases between the germline ends. These data originate in a study of naive and memory T cell subsets. Four subsets defined by CD45RA and CD27 were sorted after CD3, CD4, CD8 and live/dead staining. Both TRBC1 and TRBC2 were covered by a beta constant-region primer of two equimolar oligonucleotides. Via MiXCR, TCRdb re-called the UMI-ligation and nested PCR reads, giving one row per CDR3 protein. The sample includes over 75,000 distinct CDR3 sequences, less than 15% of them seen just once.

Sequenced sample: central memory CD4+ T cells from blood. This sequence originates from a human donor in good health. The chain joins TRBV12-3 or TRBV12-4 to TRBJ1-6, with a weak D call TRBD1 (5 bases). CDR3 protein: CASQARAANSPLHF. The CDR3 region has the DNA TGTGCCAGCCAAGCCAGGGCGGCGAATTCACCCCTCCACTTT.